This TCR beta chain was recorded in a study of cytomegalovirus exposure and HLA in healthy donors. The CDR3 extends over 13 amino acids. The germline V gene encodes CDR1 SGHTS and CDR2 YDEGEE. The ends were cut back, 0 bases at V and 4 bases at J, with 5 bases in the middle. The PCR was carried out with 60 Vbeta primers and 13 Jbeta primers. Data came from immunoSEQ multiplex PCR; TCRdb stores just in-frame clones and leaves some out. Found here are about 150,000 clones, roughly 78% of them singletons; the top ten hold roughly 6.7%. In nominal health when sampled, donors likely had unrecorded immune exposures nonetheless.

The sequenced sample consisted of PBMCs. This chain joins TRBV5-8 and TRBJ2-1; D gene ambiguous. This TCR came from a man between 45 and 60 years old in good health and CMV-seropositive. The CDR3 sequence: CASSLGTYNEQFF. CDR3 nucleotide sequence: TGTGCCAGCAGCTTGGGAACATACAATGAGCAGTTCTTC.